A selection of T cell receptor beta chains follows, all from one sample in a study of blood T cell repertoires in COVID-19. Generated by immunoSEQ multiplex PCR, the TCRdb table keeps only in-frame clones and is missing some. The table records about 47,000 clones, 84% of them present only once. Source material: peripheral blood. The source of these receptors is a man aged 50 or older with acute or convalescent COVID-19. Each CDR3 is given with its conserved first and last residue. D genes are given only for firm matches. Clone size is stated in some rows and not others, as once, few, many or a class when expanded.

TRBV7-8	NA	TRBJ2-5	NA	TGTGCCAGCAGCTTAGGACTACCGGTAGAGACCCAGTACTTC	CASSLGLPVETQYF
TRBV7-2	NA	TRBJ2-2	TRBD2	TGTGCCAGCAGCTTAGATAGCGGGGGATACACCGGGGAGCTGTTTTTT	CASSLDSGGYTGELFF
TRBV16	NA	TRBJ2-1	NA	TGTGCCAGCAGCCGTTCGGGGGTCCGCTCCTACAATGAGCAGTTCTTC	CASSRSGVRSYNEQFF
TRBV2	once	TRBJ2-1	TRBD1	TGTGCCGGCGGGACAGGGGAGATTAATGAGCAGTTCTTC	CAGGTGEINEQFF
TRBV6-5	NA	TRBJ1-2	TRBD1	TGTGCCAGCAGTTACTCTCCAGGGGGCGATTATGGCTACACCTTC	CASSYSPGGDYGYTF
TRBV7-9	NA	TRBJ1-2	TRBD1	TGTGCCAGCAGCTTTGGAGGACAGGGGGCGTCGTTGGATGGCTACACCTTC	CASSFGGQGASLDGYTF
TRBV21-1	NA	TRBJ2-1	NA	TGTGCCAGCAACGACAAGTTAGAGGGTATGACCTACAATGAGCAGTTCTTC	CASNDKLEGMTYNEQFF
TRBV29-1	NA	TRBJ1-2	NA	TGCAGCGTTGAATCAGATCAGGGCTATGGCTACACCTTC	CSVESDQGYGYTF
TRBV19	once	TRBJ2-2	TRBD1	TGTGCCAGTAGTCCTCGGACAGGGGGCCACGGGGAGCTGTTTTTT	CASSPRTGGHGELFF
TRBV7-9	NA	TRBJ2-1	TRBD1	TGTGCCAGCAGGTCCGGGTGGGACAGAACCTACAATGAGCAGTTCTTC	CASRSGWDRTYNEQFF
TRBV10-3	few	TRBJ1-1	TRBD1	TGTGCCGTCTCAGGGGGTTGGACTGAAGCTTTCTTT	CAVSGGWTEAFF
TRBV5-5	few	TRBJ1-6	TRBD1	TGTGCCAGCAGCTTGGGCGCAGGGGGGAACAATTCACCCCTCCACTTT	CASSLGAGGNNSPLHF
TRBV5-4	NA	TRBJ2-5	NA	TGTGCCAGCAGCTTATCAGTGTACCAAGAGACCCAGTACTTC	CASSLSVYQETQYF
TRBV19	NA	TRBJ1-6	NA	TGTGCCAGTACCCCATCTGCCCGGAGGGATTCACCCCTCCACTTT	CASTPSARRDSPLHF
TRBV19	NA	TRBJ1-1	TRBD1	TGTGCCAGCCGGACAGGTTTTAACACTGAAGCTTTCTTT	CASRTGFNTEAFF
TRBV28	once	TRBJ1-2	NA	TGTGCCAGCAGTTTATCCGCGCACCGAATCGGCTACACCTTC	CASSLSAHRIGYTF
TRBV6-1	NA	TRBJ1-6	NA	TGTGCCAGCAGTGACGGGGAATCACCCCTCCACTTT	CASSDGESPLHF
TRBV15	NA	TRBJ1-1	NA	TGTGCCACCAGCGAGGAGTTGAACACTGAAGCTTTCTTT	CATSEELNTEAFF
TRBV28	NA	TRBJ1-1	NA	TGTGCCAGCAGCACCGCGGGGAGTCCGGTCACTGAAGCTTTCTTT	CASSTAGSPVTEAFF
TRBV19	NA	TRBJ2-7	NA	TGTGCCAGTAGCTATAACCCATCCTACGAGCAGTACTTC	CASSYNPSYEQYF
TRBV5-1	NA	TRBJ2-3	TRBD2	TGCGCCAGCAGCTTGAGTGCGGGAGCGGATACGCAGTATTTT	CASSLSAGADTQYF
TRBV9	NA	TRBJ2-3	TRBD2	TGTGCCAGCAGCGTTGAAGCGGGATCGCGGGATACGCAGTATTTT	CASSVEAGSRDTQYF
TRBV27	NA	TRBJ2-1	NA	TGTGCCAGCTCCGGATCGAGGGATGAGCAGTTCTTC	CASSGSRDEQFF
TRBV28	NA	TRBJ1-4	TRBD1	TGTGCCAGCTCCTCGACCGGGACAGTAAATGAAAAACTGTTTTTT	CASSSTGTVNEKLFF